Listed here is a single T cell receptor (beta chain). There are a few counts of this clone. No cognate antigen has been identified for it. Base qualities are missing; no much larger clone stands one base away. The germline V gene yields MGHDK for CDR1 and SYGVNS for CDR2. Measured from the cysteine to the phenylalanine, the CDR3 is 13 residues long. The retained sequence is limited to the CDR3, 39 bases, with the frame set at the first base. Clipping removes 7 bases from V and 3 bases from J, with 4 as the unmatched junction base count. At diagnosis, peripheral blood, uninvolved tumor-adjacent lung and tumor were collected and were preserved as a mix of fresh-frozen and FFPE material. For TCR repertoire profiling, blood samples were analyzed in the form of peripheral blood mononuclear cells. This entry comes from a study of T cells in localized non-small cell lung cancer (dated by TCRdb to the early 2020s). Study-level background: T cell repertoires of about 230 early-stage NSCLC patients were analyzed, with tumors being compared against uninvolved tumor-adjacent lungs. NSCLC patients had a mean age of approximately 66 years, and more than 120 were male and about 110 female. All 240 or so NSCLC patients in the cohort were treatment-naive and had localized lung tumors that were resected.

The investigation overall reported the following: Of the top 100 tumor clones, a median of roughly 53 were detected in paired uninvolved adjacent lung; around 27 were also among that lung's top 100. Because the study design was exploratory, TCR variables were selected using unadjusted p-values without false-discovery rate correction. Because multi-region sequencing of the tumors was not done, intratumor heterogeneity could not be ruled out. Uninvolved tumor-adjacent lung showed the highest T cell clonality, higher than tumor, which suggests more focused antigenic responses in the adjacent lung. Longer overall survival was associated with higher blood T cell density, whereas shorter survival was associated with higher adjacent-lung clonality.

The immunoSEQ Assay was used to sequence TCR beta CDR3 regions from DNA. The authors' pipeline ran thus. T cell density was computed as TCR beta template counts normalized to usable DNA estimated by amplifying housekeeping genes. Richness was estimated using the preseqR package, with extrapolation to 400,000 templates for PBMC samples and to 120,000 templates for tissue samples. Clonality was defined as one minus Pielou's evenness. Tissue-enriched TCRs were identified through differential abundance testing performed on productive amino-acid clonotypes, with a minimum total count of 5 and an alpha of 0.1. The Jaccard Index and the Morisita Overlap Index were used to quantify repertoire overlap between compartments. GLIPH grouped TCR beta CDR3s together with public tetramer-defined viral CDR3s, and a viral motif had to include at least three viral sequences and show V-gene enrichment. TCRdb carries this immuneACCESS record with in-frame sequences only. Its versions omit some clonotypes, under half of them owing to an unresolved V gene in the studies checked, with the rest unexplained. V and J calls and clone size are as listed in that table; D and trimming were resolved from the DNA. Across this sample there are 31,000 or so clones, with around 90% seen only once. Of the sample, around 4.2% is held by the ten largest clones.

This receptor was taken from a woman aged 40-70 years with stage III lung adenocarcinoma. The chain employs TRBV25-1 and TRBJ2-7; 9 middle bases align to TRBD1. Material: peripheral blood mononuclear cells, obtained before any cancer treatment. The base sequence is TGTGCCAGCACTGACAGGGGGGACTACGAGCAGTACTTC. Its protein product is CASTDRGDYEQYF.